Here is one T cell receptor beta chain with its context. The sample originates from a study of blood T cell repertoires in COVID-19. V shed 2 bases and J shed 5 bases, with 12 bases lying between them. The CDR3 sequence is 13 residues long. Germline CDR1 GTSNPN, CDR2 SVGIG (reference sequence). In the study's own analysis: Amplification from reference gene primers served as the basis for estimated nucleated cell counts. Produced via immunoSEQ multiplex PCR; TCRdb's table is partial and in-frame only. V, J and clone size were drawn from that table, and D and trimming were deduced from the DNA. The sample holds around 140,000 clones, around 84% seen once.

The sequence came from a man aged 55-75 years with active or convalescent COVID-19. The chain employs TRBV30 and TRBJ1-2, with D uncertain. Sequenced input: peripheral blood. The CDR3 loop is CAWSLQVLYGYTF. Written as DNA, the CDR3 is TGTGCCTGGAGTCTTCAGGTCCTTTATGGCTACACCTTC.